These 24 T cell receptor beta chains came from one sample sequenced in a study of blood T cells in healthy people across ages. A second PCR, run for about 6 to 12 cycles, used a sample-barcoded 5' primer plus a J-beta primer mix. TCRdb re-derived calls from the 5' RACE reads in MiXCR, one entry per CDR3 protein. The sample carries about 1.8 million distinct CDR3 sequences, around half recorded once. The sample was blood. The receptor set was obtained from a woman aged 40 to 49 in good health.

The CDR3 loop is CASSFRQGSLNTEAFF. DNA for the CDR3: TGTGCCAGCAGTTTTCGACAGGGTAGTTTGAACACTGAAGCTTTCTTT. The V and J genes are TRBV27 and TRBJ1-1; 7 bases are a match to TRBD1. CDR1 is MNHEY, CDR2 SMNVEV, per germline (reference sequence). This CDR3 has 16 residues. Trimming removed 3 bases from V and 0 bases from J; junction bases left unmatched: 7.

The chain links TRBV29-1 to TRBJ1-2, with 7 nucleotides matching TRBD1. The J segment lost 3 bases and the V segment lost 1 base, leaving 11 bases of the junction unmatched. The length of the CDR3 is 16 residues. Germline-derived CDR1 and CDR2 are SQVTM and ANQGSEA. In nucleotides, the CDR3 is TGCAGCGTTGAAGCGCTTGGACCGACAGGGTACTATGGCTACACCTTC. Encoded protein: CSVEALGPTGYYGYTF.

The chain joins TRBV9 to TRBJ2-3; D call uncertain. The germline CDR1 and CDR2 sequences are SGDLS and YYNGEE. The CDR3 contains 17 residues. V lost 0 bases and J lost 0, with 14 bases in between. CDR3 bases: TGTGCCAGCAGCGTAGGAGACGTAAGAACTAGCACAGATACGCAGTATTTT. The encoded protein is CASSVGDVRTSTDTQYF.

The rearrangement uses TRBV29-1 and TRBJ2-3, with D unclear. This CDR3 region has 12 residues. The ends were cut back, 1 base at V and 9 bases at J, with 11 bases in the middle. CDR1 is SQVTM and CDR2 is ANQGSEA in the germline V gene. CDR3 loop: CSVEASIGTQYF. CDR3 nucleotides: TGCAGCGTTGAAGCCTCAATCGGGACGCAGTATTTT.

The chain links TRBV7-9 to TRBJ1-2; no reliable D call. The CDR3 consists of 15 residues. In germline, CDR1 is SEHNR, CDR2 FQNEAQ (reference sequence). The ends were cut back, 1 base at V and 3 bases at J, with 12 bases in the middle. The CDR3 sequence is CASSLERSGDYGYTF. Written as DNA, the CDR3 is TGTGCCAGCAGCTTAGAAAGGAGCGGGGACTATGGCTACACCTTC.

The J gene is TRBJ1-2, the V gene TRBV4-1; no clear D. The CDR3 covers 16 residues. The germline gives CDR1 MGHRA, CDR2 YSYEKL. Trimming removed 0 bases from V and 3 bases from J, with 14 bases in between. DNA for the CDR3: TGCGCCAGCAGCCAAGATGGCCGGCCAGGAGACTATGGCTACACCTTC. It specifies CASSQDGRPGDYGYTF.

The V gene is TRBV7-9, the J gene TRBJ2-1; TRBD1 is a possible D gene (5 bases). The CDR3 spans 17 residues. Trimming pared 1 base from V and 3 bases from J, leaving 16 bases between. Germline V gene sequence: CDR1 SEHNR, CDR2 FQNEAQ (reference sequence). The CDR3: CASSLGAVRDFYNEQFF. CDR3 DNA: TGTGCCAGCAGCTTAGGGGCGGTCAGGGATTTCTACAATGAGCAGTTCTTC.

V usage is TRBV5-1 and J usage is TRBJ2-2, with 16 bases fitting TRBD2. The germline V gene encodes CDR1 SGHRS and CDR2 YFSETQ. V lost 3 bases, J lost 0 bases, and 11 bases stayed unmatched. The CDR3 runs to 21 residues. Here the CDR3 reads CASSSGTSGGASLPNTGELFF. For the CDR3, the DNA is TGCGCCAGCAGCTCAGGGACTAGCGGGGGGGCATCGCTACCGAACACCGGGGAGCTGTTTTTT.

This clonotype was detected once. This chain joins TRBV20-1 and TRBJ2-1; 7 bases are shared with TRBD1. CDR3 length: 12 residues. Germline lookup yields CDR1 DFQATT and CDR2 SNEGSKA (reference sequence). In DNA, the CDR3 is TGCAGCAGGGGGAAGATGGGGGAGACCCAGTTCTTC. Amino acids: CSRGKMGETQFF.

The CDR3 reads CATSRDEQPQHF. The CDR3 DNA sequence: TGTGCCACCAGCAGAGATGAACAGCCCCAGCATTTT. The chain carries TRBV15 and TRBJ1-5, with unresolved D. Trimming left V 0 bases short and J 7 bases short, with 4 bases between. Germline V gene data show CDR1 as LNHNV and CDR2 as YYDKDF (reference sequence). This CDR3 comprises 12 residues.

The chain links TRBV27 to TRBJ2-4; D possibly matches TRBD1 or TRBD2 (6 bases each). The germline gives CDR1 MNHEY, CDR2 SMNVEV (reference sequence). The CDR3 is made up of 16 amino acids. Trimming cost V 7 bases and J 2 bases, with 18 bases left between them. The CDR3 DNA is TGTGCCAGCACCCAAGGGGGGTGGGGGACCAAAAACATTCAGTACTTC. Its protein is CASTQGGWGTKNIQYF.

This clonotype was detected once. V usage is TRBV4-1 and J usage is TRBJ2-5, with a tentative D call TRBD1 (6 bases). Trimming removed 3 bases at V and 5 bases at J, with 19 bases between. There are 16 residues in the CDR3. Looked up from germline, CDR1 is MGHRA and CDR2 is YSYEKL. Here the CDR3 DNA reads TGCGCCAGCAGCCAGTCACGGGCCCCAAGGGGGGAGACCCAGTACTTC. It codes for CASSQSRAPRGETQYF.

The chain joins TRBV5-5 to TRBJ1-5, with D tentatively TRBD1 (6 bases). The CDR3 has 16 amino acids. Trimming pared 5 bases from V and 3 bases from J, leaving 18 bases between. CDR1 and CDR2 (germline): SGHKS, YYEKEE (reference sequence). In DNA form, the CDR3 reads TGTGCCAGCAGTAGGGCGCCAGGGGTGTTCAATCAGCCCCAGCATTTT. Translating it yields CASSRAPGVFNQPQHF.

The genes are TRBV7-2 and TRBJ2-3; no firm D call. CDR3 length: 13 residues. The V end was cut by 3 bases, the J end by 5 bases, with 9 bases between. Per the germline V gene, CDR1 is SGHTA and CDR2 is FQGNSA. The CDR3, as DNA: TGTGCCAGCAGCTTTGGGTGGAAAGATACGCAGTATTTT. It translates to CASSFGWKDTQYF.

A single count supports this clonotype. This chain joins TRBV27 and TRBJ2-7; D could derive from TRBD1 or TRBD2 (5 bases each). Germline V gene sequence: CDR1 MNHEY, CDR2 SMNVEV (reference sequence). CDR3 size: 15 residues. Trimming left V 2 bases short and J 7 bases short, with 18 bases between. The CDR3 DNA follows: TGTGCCAGCAGTTTAAGGGGACCGCTTGACAATGAGCAGTACTTC. As protein: CASSLRGPLDNEQYF.

With respect to this clonotype: An end of the junction does not agree with germline; a read error may underlie this. The V call is TRBV5-1, the J call TRBJ2-5, with 9 bases matching TRBD1. The germline V gene encodes CDR1 SGHRS and CDR2 YFSETQ. This CDR3 contains 15 residues. DNA of the CDR3: TGTGCCAGCAGCTTACAGGGGGCCGGGCAAGAGACCCAGTACTTC. Its protein product is CASSLQGAGQETQYF.

The chain has TRBV6-6 and TRBJ1-1; a weak D match, TRBD1 (5 bases). This CDR3 comprises 15 residues. Germline V gene lookup returns CDR1 MNHNY and CDR2 SVGAGI (reference sequence). Trimming shortened V by 7 bases and J by 6 bases, and 21 bases separated the two germline ends. The CDR3 region has the DNA TGTGCCAGCACCATCCACGCGGGGGAGAATGCTGAAGCTTTCTTT. Translation gives CASTIHAGENAEAFF.

The chain is built from TRBV7-6 and TRBJ2-3; TRBD1 might be the D (6 bases). This CDR3 has 14 residues. The germline V gene has CDR1 SGHVS and CDR2 FNYEAQ. V lost 5 bases and J 5 bases, leaving 14 bases between the germline ends. The CDR3 loop reads CASSRETGRDTQYF. CDR3 DNA: TGTGCCAGCAGCCGCGAAACAGGGCGAGATACGCAGTATTTT.

The chain recombines TRBV27 with TRBJ1-6; D is perhaps TRBD1 (6 bases). Per germline, CDR1 MNHEY and CDR2 SMNVEV (reference sequence). With 0 bases removed from V and 9 bases from J, the gap between germline ends came to 15 bases. This CDR3 is built from 16 residues. CDR3 sequence reads: CASSLSGALESSPLHF. The CDR3 DNA sequence: TGTGCCAGCAGTTTATCGGGGGCCCTCGAAAGTTCACCCCTCCACTTT.

This clonotype came up a few times. The V and J genes are TRBV28 and TRBJ1-2; D might be TRBD1 (5 bases). The V end lost 2 bases, the J end lost 8 bases, and 12 bases lay between the germline ends. CDR3 size: 13 residues. Germline lookup yields CDR1 MDHEN and CDR2 SYDVKM. The CDR3 sequence is CASSLRGVRGYTF. DNA for the CDR3: TGTGCCAGCAGTTTAAGAGGGGTCAGGGGCTACACCTTC.

This clonotype turned up a few times. The J gene is TRBJ2-1, the V gene TRBV20-1; TRBD2 agrees at 8 bases. Germline CDR1 DFQATT, CDR2 SNEGSKA (reference sequence). The CDR3 has 13 residues. Trimming at V came to 4 bases and at J to 6 bases, leaving 5 bases not matched to a gene. For the CDR3, the DNA is TGCAGTGCTACCCCTCTAGCGGGCAATGAGCAGTTCTTC. This sequence encodes CSATPLAGNEQFF.

This clonotype was seen only a few times. This chain uses TRBV7-2 with TRBJ1-2; D is uncertain. This CDR3 spans 17 amino acids. Trimming took 5 bases from V and 0 from J, leaving 19 bases between them. Germline CDR1 and CDR2: SGHTA and FQGNSA. CDR3 DNA: TGTGCCAGCAGCCAAAGAGATGGACGGATTACTAACTATGGCTACACCTTC. Its translation: CASSQRDGRITNYGYTF.

The V gene is TRBV11-2, the J gene TRBJ2-4; no definite D call. Trimming left V 3 bases short and J 8 bases short, with 11 bases between. CDR3 length equals 13 residues. Per germline, CDR1 SGHAT and CDR2 FQNNGV. The CDR3 DNA reads as TGTGCCAGCAGCTTGGGGTTAGAGGACATTCAGTACTTC. It yields the protein CASSLGLEDIQYF.

The chain couples TRBV12-3 or TRBV12-4 to TRBJ2-1; D is perhaps TRBD1 (6 bases). The J call could be wrong; TRBJ2-7 is a better fit for the DNA end. The CDR3 is 14 residues long. The CDR3 spells CASSGQSSYNEQYF. The CDR3 nucleotides read TGTGCCAGCAGCGGACAGAGCTCCTACAATGAGCAGTACTTC.